This T cell receptor beta chain derives from a study of T cell repertoires in cytomegalovirus infection. Germline CDR1 and CDR2: LGHNA and YSLEER. The CDR3 covers 16 residues. The V and J ends lost 0 bases and 7 bases, in that order; junction bases with no gene match: 9. TCRdb recomputed calls from the reads with MiXCR, one row per CDR3 protein. Of roughly 570,000 distinct CDR3 sequences in the sample, approximately 40% were seen once. A word on this clonotype: Its antigen remains unidentified.

This sample comprised cultured PBMCs, obtained from culture after CMV antigen stimulation. The chain combines TRBV4-3 with TRBJ2-3; 8 nucleotides line up with TRBD2. This clonotype was obtained from a human donor in good health (CMV status not recorded). Some clones in this sample may be carry-over from other donors' samples. CDR3 residues: CASSQDRSGSTNTQYF. CDR3 nucleotides: TGCGCCAGCAGCCAAGATCGGAGCGGGAGCACGAATACGCAGTATTTT.